This T cell receptor beta chain stems from a study of T cell repertoires in cytomegalovirus infection. About this clonotype: The antigen is unknown.

Regarding the study as a whole: In two of eight donors, the top clonotype was HLA-C-restricted CMV-specific.

V dropped 7 bases and J dropped 1 base, with 14 bases sitting between them. The CDR3 is 15 amino acids. CDR1 and CDR2 from the germline V gene are SGHVS and FNYEAQ. TCRdb reanalysed the reads using MiXCR and keeps one entry per CDR3 protein. The sample carries more than 20,000 distinct CDR3 sequences, 35% to 45% recorded once. This sequence originates from a human donor in good health (CMV status not recorded). Some clones in this sample may be carry-over from other donors' samples. The genes are TRBV7-6 and TRBJ1-5; D possibly corresponds to TRBD1 (6 bases). Material: CD8+ T cells from cultured PBMCs, obtained from culture after CMV antigen stimulation. The CDR3 DNA follows: TGTGCCAGCACGCCGGGGGGCGGGAGCAATCAGCCCCAGCATTTT. Its protein product is CASTPGGGSNQPQHF.